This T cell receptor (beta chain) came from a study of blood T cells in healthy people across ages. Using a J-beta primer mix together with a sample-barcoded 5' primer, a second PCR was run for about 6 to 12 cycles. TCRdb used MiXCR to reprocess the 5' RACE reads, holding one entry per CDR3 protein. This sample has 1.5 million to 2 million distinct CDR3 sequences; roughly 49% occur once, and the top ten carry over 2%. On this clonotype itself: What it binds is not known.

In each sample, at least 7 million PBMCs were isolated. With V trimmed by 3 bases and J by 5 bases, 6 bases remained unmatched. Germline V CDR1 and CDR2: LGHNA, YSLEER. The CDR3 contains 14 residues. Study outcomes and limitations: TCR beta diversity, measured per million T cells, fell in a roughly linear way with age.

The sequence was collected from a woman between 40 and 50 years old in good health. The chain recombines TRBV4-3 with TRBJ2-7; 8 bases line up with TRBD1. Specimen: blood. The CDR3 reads CASSQEGQGDEQYF. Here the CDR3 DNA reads TGCGCCAGCAGCCAGGAAGGACAGGGTGACGAGCAGTACTTC.